The rows below give T cell receptor beta chains drawn from one sample of a study of T cells in Graves' hyperthyroidism and ophthalmopathy. One entry per CDR3 protein, called by TCRdb with MiXCR from the multiplex PCR reads. The sample records about 530,000 distinct CDR3 sequences, 15% to 20% being singletons. Sequenced sample: blood. These receptors came from a young woman with Graves' ophthalmopathy. Each CDR3 is given with its conserved first and last residue. The D gene is left open where the match is weak. Size values are once, few and many counts, or a class for expanded clones, and some rows have none.

cdr3_length: 15
j_call: TRBJ2-7
d_call: .
v_call: TRBV6-2/TRBV6-3
clone_size: many
cdr3_nt: TGTGCCAGCAGTACCACAGGGATCCCTGGGGGCGAGCAGTACTTC
cdr3_aa: CASSTTGIPGGEQYF

cdr3_length: 17
j_call: TRBJ2-3
d_call: TRBD2
v_call: TRBV20-1
clone_size: few
cdr3_nt: TGCAGTGCTAGAGATTCGGCTAGCGGGAGAACAGCAGATACGCAGTATTTT
cdr3_aa: CSARDSASGRTADTQYF

cdr3_length: 13
j_call: TRBJ1-2
d_call: .
v_call: TRBV29-1
clone_size: few
cdr3_nt: TGCAGCGTTGAGTCGGAGGGTACGGATGGCTACACCTTC
cdr3_aa: CSVESEGTDGYTF

cdr3_length: 14
j_call: TRBJ2-7
d_call: .
v_call: TRBV30
clone_size: many
cdr3_nt: TGTGCCTGGAGTGGCCTGGGATTCACCTACGAGCAGTACTTC
cdr3_aa: CAWSGLGFTYEQYF

cdr3_length: 14
j_call: TRBJ1-1
d_call: .
v_call: TRBV18
clone_size: many
cdr3_nt: TGTGCCAGCTCAATGGGGTTTGAGAACACTGAAGCTTTCTTT
cdr3_aa: CASSMGFENTEAFF

cdr3_length: 14
j_call: TRBJ2-3
d_call: .
v_call: TRBV11-3
clone_size: many
cdr3_nt: TGTGCCAGCAGCTTAGGGGGACCCACAGATACGCAGTATTTT
cdr3_aa: CASSLGGPTDTQYF

cdr3_length: 14
j_call: TRBJ2-3
d_call: TRBD1
v_call: TRBV7-2
clone_size: many
cdr3_nt: TGTGCCAGCAGCTTGGGACAGGAGACAGATACGCAGTATTTT
cdr3_aa: CASSLGQETDTQYF

cdr3_length: 13
j_call: TRBJ1-1
d_call: .
v_call: TRBV6-4
clone_size: .
cdr3_nt: TGTGCCAGCAGGGATGACAGGAACACTGAAGCTTTCTTT
cdr3_aa: CASRDDRNTEAFF

cdr3_length: 15
j_call: TRBJ2-1
d_call: .
v_call: TRBV2
clone_size: .
cdr3_nt: TGTGCCAGCAGCCAAGAGACCTACACCGGAGGGGAGCAGTTCTTC
cdr3_aa: CASSQETYTGGEQFF

cdr3_length: 15
j_call: TRBJ1-3
d_call: .
v_call: TRBV12-3/TRBV12-4
clone_size: .
cdr3_nt: TGTGCCACGATACCGTCGGGCCCCTCTGGAAACGCCATATATTTT
cdr3_aa: CATIPSGPSGNAIYF

cdr3_length: 13
j_call: TRBJ2-1
d_call: .
v_call: TRBV28
clone_size: .
cdr3_nt: TGTGCCAGCAGGGATCCCCTAGACAATGAGCAGTTCTTC
cdr3_aa: CASRDPLDNEQFF

cdr3_length: 16
j_call: TRBJ2-7
d_call: TRBD2
v_call: TRBV10-3
clone_size: few
cdr3_nt: TGTGCCATCAGGGGTGGGAGGGACGGGAACTCCTACGAGCAGTACTTC
cdr3_aa: CAIRGGRDGNSYEQYF

cdr3_length: 16
j_call: TRBJ2-6
d_call: .
v_call: TRBV28
clone_size: .
cdr3_nt: TGTGCCAGCAACCCAGGCGGACCCTCTGGGGCCAACGTCCTGACTTTC
cdr3_aa: CASNPGGPSGANVLTF

cdr3_length: 13
j_call: TRBJ2-6
d_call: .
v_call: TRBV10-3
clone_size: once
cdr3_nt: TGTGCCATCAGTGGCTCTGGGGCCAACGTCCTGACTTTC
cdr3_aa: CAISGSGANVLTF

cdr3_length: 13
j_call: TRBJ2-2
d_call: TRBD1
v_call: TRBV20-1
clone_size: .
cdr3_nt: TGCAGTGCTACCAACAGGGGACACGGGGAGCTGTTTTTT
cdr3_aa: CSATNRGHGELFF

cdr3_length: 13
j_call: TRBJ1-2
d_call: .
v_call: TRBV7-3
clone_size: many
cdr3_nt: TGTGCCAGCAGCTTAATAGGGATGGACGGCTACACCTTC
cdr3_aa: CASSLIGMDGYTF

cdr3_length: 17
j_call: TRBJ2-1
d_call: .
v_call: TRBV7-7
clone_size: few
cdr3_nt: TGTGCTAGCAGCCCGGGCCGGGACGGACCTTTTCTGCGGGAGCAGTTCTTC
cdr3_aa: CASSPGRDGPFLREQFF

cdr3_length: 14
j_call: TRBJ1-5
d_call: TRBD1
v_call: TRBV27
clone_size: .
cdr3_nt: TGTGCCAGCAGTTTAAGAGAGGGGGCTCAGCCCCAGCATTTT
cdr3_aa: CASSLREGAQPQHF

cdr3_length: 14
j_call: TRBJ2-5
d_call: TRBD2
v_call: TRBV20-1
clone_size: .
cdr3_nt: TGCAGTGCTAGGGCGGGACTAGCGGGAGAGACCCAGTACTTC
cdr3_aa: CSARAGLAGETQYF

cdr3_length: 15
j_call: TRBJ2-5
d_call: TRBD2
v_call: TRBV27
clone_size: many
cdr3_nt: TGTGCCAGCAGTTTCGAGGCGGGGGGGCAAGAGACCCAGTACTTC
cdr3_aa: CASSFEAGGQETQYF

cdr3_length: 17
j_call: TRBJ2-7
d_call: .
v_call: TRBV3-1
clone_size: many
cdr3_nt: TGTGCCAGCAGCCAAGAATCCGATGCCGACTGGTCCTACGAGCAGTACTTC
cdr3_aa: CASSQESDADWSYEQYF

cdr3_length: 13
j_call: TRBJ2-7
d_call: TRBD1
v_call: TRBV29-1
clone_size: many
cdr3_nt: TGCAGCGTTCTGACAGGGGAAAGGTACGAGCAGTACTTC
cdr3_aa: CSVLTGERYEQYF

cdr3_length: 16
j_call: TRBJ2-3
d_call: TRBD1
v_call: TRBV13
clone_size: .
cdr3_nt: TGTGCCAGCAGCGACCGGGACAGGGGGCTTTTTGATACGCAGTATTTT
cdr3_aa: CASSDRDRGLFDTQYF

cdr3_length: 13
j_call: TRBJ1-1
d_call: .
v_call: TRBV7-9
clone_size: many
cdr3_nt: TGTGCCAGCAGCGCGGACGCTTTTACTGAAGCTTTCTTT
cdr3_aa: CASSADAFTEAFF

cdr3_length: 14
j_call: TRBJ2-5
d_call: .
v_call: TRBV20-1
clone_size: few
cdr3_nt: TGCAGTGCTAGCGATGAATTAGCGCCGGAGACCCAGTACTTC
cdr3_aa: CSASDELAPETQYF

cdr3_length: 15
j_call: TRBJ2-2
d_call: TRBD1
v_call: TRBV24-1
clone_size: many
cdr3_nt: TGTGCCACCAGTGACCAGGGACAGGACACCGGGGAGCTGTTTTTT
cdr3_aa: CATSDQGQDTGELFF

cdr3_length: 15
j_call: TRBJ2-5
d_call: TRBD1
v_call: TRBV7-9
clone_size: many
cdr3_nt: TGTGCCAGCAGCCCCCACGCAGGGGGCGAAGAGACCCAGTACTTC
cdr3_aa: CASSPHAGGEETQYF

cdr3_length: 14
j_call: TRBJ1-5
d_call: .
v_call: TRBV19
clone_size: .
cdr3_nt: TGTGCCAGTAGTATTACCGGGACCAATCAGCCCCAGCATTTT
cdr3_aa: CASSITGTNQPQHF